The 27 T cell receptor beta chains presented below share a single source sample, sequenced in a study of CD8 T cells in Susac syndrome. Random hexamers were used to reverse transcribe roughly 0.5 to 1 ug of RNA. TCRdb passed the immunoSEQ multiplex PCR reads through MiXCR, listing each CDR3 protein once. Of over 100,000 distinct CDR3 sequences listed, about nine tenths are singletons. Sequencing was performed on CD4+ T cells from PBMCs. The receptors were sampled from a human donor in good health.

J is TRBJ2-7 and V is TRBV20-1; D is perhaps TRBD2 (6 bases). Germline V lookup: CDR1 DFQATT, CDR2 SNEGSKA (reference sequence). This CDR3 comprises 14 residues. V gave up 1 base and J gave up 4 bases, with 14 bases separating them. The CDR3 loop reads CSARGTGVPYEQYF. As DNA, the CDR3 is TGCAGTGCTAGAGGGACGGGGGTCCCTTACGAGCAGTACTTC.

The chain combines TRBV4-1 with TRBJ2-3, with D hard to call. V was clipped by 3 bases and J by 2 bases, with 15 bases between them. From germline, CDR1 is MGHRA and CDR2 YSYEKL. The CDR3 sequence is 16 residues long. This chain's CDR3 is CASSQTQAQHTDTQYF. The CDR3 DNA reads TGCGCCAGCAGCCAGACCCAGGCTCAACACACAGATACGCAGTATTTT.

This chain uses TRBV29-1 with TRBJ2-3; D is ambiguous. The length of the CDR3 is 13 residues. Germline CDR1 and CDR2: SQVTM and ANQGSEA. V was cut by 7 bases and J by 0 bases, with 11 bases left in between. The DNA of the CDR3 is TGCAGCGACAAGGGATCTAGCACAGATACGCAGTATTTT. Its protein product is CSDKGSSTDTQYF.

This chain uses TRBV7-9 with TRBJ1-2; 8 positions match TRBD1. The germline V gene encodes CDR1 SEHNR and CDR2 FQNEAQ (reference sequence). This CDR3 spans 15 amino acids. V dropped 5 bases and J dropped 5; count of bases not matched to a gene: 10. In DNA form, the CDR3 reads TGTGCCAGCAGCGCGGACAGGGCAACCCTTTATGGCTACACCTTC. Protein: CASSADRATLYGYTF.

This chain connects TRBV6-2 or TRBV6-3 to TRBJ2-5; 7 bases are shared with TRBD1. V was clipped by 0 bases and J by 3 bases; unmatched bases: 4. Germline CDR1 MNHEY, CDR2 SVGEGT. This CDR3 comprises 15 residues. The CDR3: CASSYSGTEEETQYF. The CDR3 DNA reads as TGTGCCAGCAGTTACTCAGGGACAGAAGAAGAGACCCAGTACTTC.

This chain joins TRBV7-3 and TRBJ1-1; unclear D gene. The CDR3 runs 14 residues. CDR1 SGHTA and CDR2 FQGTGA come from the germline V gene. Trimming stripped 5 bases from V and 3 bases from J, with 13 bases between. CDR3 bases: TGTGCCAGCAGCCCGAGAGCGGTGGACACTGAAGCTTTCTTT. Protein sequence: CASSPRAVDTEAFF.

The J gene is TRBJ1-1, the V gene TRBV29-1; the D gene is possibly TRBD1 (5 bases). The CDR3 runs 14 residues. V lost 4 bases to trimming and J lost 3 bases, with 15 bases between them. From germline, CDR1 is SQVTM and CDR2 ANQGSEA. The CDR3 region has the DNA TGCAGCGTTGGAGCGAGGGTGGGGGACACTGAAGCTTTCTTT. This sequence encodes CSVGARVGDTEAFF.

The chain employs TRBV13 and TRBJ1-2; no firm D call. Trimming left V 1 base short and J 4 bases short, with 7 bases between. There are 13 residues in the CDR3. Germline V gene sequence: CDR1 PRHDT, CDR2 FYEKMQ (reference sequence). The CDR3 DNA reads TGTGCCAGCAGCTTAGACCAGACCTATGGCTACACCTTC. The encoded protein is CASSLDQTYGYTF.

This rearrangement joins TRBV10-3 to TRBJ1-5; D uncertain. The CDR3 loop spans 13 amino acids. The germline V gene has CDR1 ENHRY and CDR2 SYGVKD. V was clipped by 7 bases and J by 4 bases, with 11 bases between them. DNA for the CDR3: TGTGCCATCACCGAGGGAATAAATCAGCCCCAGCATTTT. Translation: CAITEGINQPQHF.

CDR3 DNA sequence: TGCGCCAGCAGCCAAGAGATCGAGAGACAGGGAAGAGAGACCCAGTACTTC. Residues: CASSQEIERQGRETQYF. The rearrangement joins TRBV4-1 to TRBJ2-5; 7 bases agree with TRBD1. J lost 4 bases, V lost 0 bases, and 11 bases had no gene match. Germline assignment: CDR1 MGHRA and CDR2 YSYEKL. The CDR3 consists of 17 residues.

The chain's CDR3 is CASSVRGNSGANVLTF. CDR3 DNA sequence: TGTGCCAGCAGCGTAAGGGGGAACTCTGGGGCCAACGTCCTGACTTTC. The rearrangement uses TRBV9 and TRBJ2-6, with D possibly matching TRBD1 (6 bases). V was clipped by 1 base and J by 0 bases, with 8 bases between them. The CDR3 runs to 16 residues. Germline V lookup: CDR1 SGDLS, CDR2 YYNGEE.

J is TRBJ2-7 and V is TRBV6-2 or TRBV6-3, with D possibly matching TRBD2 (5 bases). This CDR3 comprises 13 residues. The V and J ends lost 0 bases and 7 bases respectively, with 10 bases between them. Germline-derived CDR1 and CDR2 are MNHEY and SVGEGT. The CDR3 loop is CASSYSAGREQYF. DNA of the CDR3: TGTGCCAGCAGTTACTCGGCGGGTCGGGAGCAGTACTTC.

The chain is built from TRBV5-4 and TRBJ1-2; D may be TRBD1 (5 bases). Germline V gene lookup returns CDR1 SGHNT and CDR2 YYREEE (reference sequence). The CDR3 runs 14 residues. Trimming stripped 1 base from V and 8 bases from J, with 15 bases between. The CDR3 bases are TGTGCCAGCAGCTTGTTGTCCGGGGCTGGAGGCTACACCTTC. Translated, it gives CASSLLSGAGGYTF.

The chain carries TRBV12-3 or TRBV12-4 and TRBJ2-3; 7 bases map to TRBD2. V shed 5 bases and J 1 base; nucleotides not matched to a gene: 18. The CDR3 extends over 19 amino acids. CDR3 nucleotide sequence: TGTGCCAGCAGTCATAGCGGGCTAGCGGTCGAGTTGGGCACAGATACGCAGTATTTT. Its translation is CASSHSGLAVELGTDTQYF.

V is TRBV28 and J is TRBJ2-7, with 12 bases matching TRBD2. This CDR3 contains 15 residues. V was pared by 8 bases and J by 6 bases, with 11 bases of the junction left unmatched. CDR1 MDHEN and CDR2 SYDVKM come from the germline V gene. The CDR3 nucleotides are TGTGCCAGCGGATTGGGGCTAGCGGGAGGGCTCGAGCAGTACTTC. It specifies CASGLGLAGGLEQYF.

V and J are TRBV10-3 and TRBJ1-3; the D is unclear. The CDR3 consists of 13 residues. The V end lost 10 bases, the J end lost 2 bases, and 12 bases lay between the germline ends. CDR1 ENHRY and CDR2 SYGVKD come from the germline V gene. Here the CDR3 DNA reads TGTGCCAGCGAAAGCGGGACTGGAAACACCATATATTTT. Translating gives CASESGTGNTIYF.

The V gene is TRBV3-1, the J gene TRBJ1-4; D call uncertain. Germline CDR1 LGHDT, CDR2 YNNKEL (reference sequence). The V and J ends lost 1 base and 0 bases respectively, with 9 bases between them. The CDR3 is 16 amino acids. The CDR3 sequence: CASSQVSTATNEKLFF. The CDR3 nucleotides are TGTGCCAGCAGCCAAGTATCAACAGCAACTAATGAAAAACTGTTTTTT.

J is TRBJ2-1 and V is TRBV6-2 or TRBV6-3; 9 bases fit TRBD1. V was clipped by 6 bases and J by 5 bases; unmatched bases: 8. The length of the CDR3 is 15 residues. CDR1 is MNHEY, CDR2 SVGEGT, per germline. This chain's CDR3 is CASSQPGQGHNEQFF. The CDR3 region has the DNA TGTGCCAGCAGCCAGCCGGGACAGGGCCACAATGAGCAGTTCTTC.

The chain links TRBV6-2 or TRBV6-3 to TRBJ2-2; tentatively, D is TRBD2 (7 bases). This CDR3 comprises 15 residues. Per germline, CDR1 MNHEY and CDR2 SVGEGT. V was shortened by 6 bases and J by 1 base, with 12 bases between the two germline ends. The CDR3 is CASRWGGVNTGELFF. The CDR3 coding sequence is TGTGCCAGCAGATGGGGGGGCGTGAACACCGGGGAGCTGTTTTTT.

The gene calls are TRBV7-8 and TRBJ1-6; D is ambiguous. This CDR3 spans 11 amino acids. V lost 3 bases and J 7 bases, leaving 1 base between the germline ends. Per germline, CDR1 SGHVS and CDR2 FQNEAQ. The CDR3 sequence: CASSFNSPLHF. DNA of the CDR3: TGTGCCAGCAGCTTCAATTCACCCCTCCACTTT. The full variable domain, its missing parts supplied by reference TRBV7-8 and TRBJ1-6, is GAGVSQSPRYKVAKRGQDVALRCDPISGHVSLFWYQQALGQGPEFLTYFQNEAQLDKSGLPSDRFFAERPEGSVSTLKIQRTQQEDSAVYLCASSFNSPLHFGNGTRLTVT.

The chain has TRBV7-8 and TRBJ1-2; perhaps TRBD1 as D (5 bases). This CDR3 is 15 amino acids long. CDR1 is SGHVS and CDR2 is FQNEAQ in the germline V gene. V lost 5 bases and J lost 6, with 19 bases in between. CDR3 nucleotide sequence: TGTGCCAGCAGCCCCGAAGGCCAGGGTGGTCATGGCTACACCTTC. Its translation is CASSPEGQGGHGYTF.

The chain is built from TRBV27 and TRBJ2-6, with a possible D match to TRBD2 (5 bases). The CDR3 covers 16 residues. Per germline, CDR1 MNHEY and CDR2 SMNVEV (reference sequence). The V end was cut by 6 bases, the J end by 0 bases, with 12 bases between. CDR3 nucleotide sequence: TGTGCCAGCAGCATCTTGAGGGTCTCTGGGGCCAACGTCCTGACTTTC. It codes for CASSILRVSGANVLTF.

The CDR3 DNA sequence: TGTGCCAGCAGTGAAGAAGGATTAGCCGGGCGGGAGCAGTTCTTC. Translated, it gives CASSEEGLAGREQFF. J is TRBJ2-1 and V is TRBV2; D gene unclear. Germline assignment: CDR1 SNHLY and CDR2 FYNNEI. This CDR3 has 15 residues. V lost 1 base and J lost 10, with 17 bases in between.

The genes are TRBV27 and TRBJ2-3, with TRBD2 identical over 9 bases. In germline, CDR1 is MNHEY, CDR2 SMNVEV (reference sequence). The CDR3 runs 15 residues. After removal of 5 bases from V and 4 bases from J, the junction contained 7 bases not matched to a gene. The CDR3 protein is CASSRSGGRADTQYF. The CDR3, as DNA: TGTGCCAGCAGTCGGAGCGGGGGGCGAGCAGATACGCAGTATTTT.

The rearrangement uses TRBV20-1 and TRBJ2-6; no firm D call. Germline lookup yields CDR1 DFQATT and CDR2 SNEGSKA (reference sequence). Trimming took 1 base from V and 0 from J, leaving 7 bases between them. The CDR3 has 15 residues. The CDR3 loop reads CSARGDGSGANVLTF. CDR3 in DNA: TGCAGTGCTAGAGGCGACGGCTCTGGGGCCAACGTCCTGACTTTC.

The J gene is TRBJ1-3, the V gene TRBV6-5; D unresolved. Trimming left V 4 bases short and J 2 bases short, with 12 bases between. Germline V gene sequence: CDR1 MNHEY, CDR2 SVGAGI. This CDR3 comprises 15 residues. CDR3 loop: CASSSTRSPGNTIYF. CDR3 sequence (DNA): TGTGCCAGCAGTTCCACTCGGTCCCCTGGAAACACCATATATTTT.

The V gene is TRBV27, the J gene TRBJ2-5, with D tentatively TRBD2 (7 bases). Per germline, CDR1 MNHEY and CDR2 SMNVEV (reference sequence). Trimming removed 7 bases at V and 1 base at J, with 25 bases between. The CDR3 runs 18 residues. Here the CDR3 reads CASTYEGGGRDFQETQYF. The CDR3 coding sequence is TGTGCCAGCACCTACGAAGGGGGAGGGAGAGATTTCCAAGAGACCCAGTACTTC.